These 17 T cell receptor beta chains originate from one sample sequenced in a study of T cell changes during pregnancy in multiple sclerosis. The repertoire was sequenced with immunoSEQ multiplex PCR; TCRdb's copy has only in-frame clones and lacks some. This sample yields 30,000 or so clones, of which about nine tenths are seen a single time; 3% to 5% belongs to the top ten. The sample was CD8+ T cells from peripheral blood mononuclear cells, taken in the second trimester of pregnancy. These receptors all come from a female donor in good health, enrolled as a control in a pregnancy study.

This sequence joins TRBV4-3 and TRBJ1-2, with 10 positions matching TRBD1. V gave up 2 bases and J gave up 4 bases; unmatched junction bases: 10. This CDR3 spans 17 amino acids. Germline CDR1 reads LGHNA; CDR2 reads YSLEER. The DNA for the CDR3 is TGCGCCAGCAGCCAATTCACCTCCGGGACAGGGGCCTATGGCTACACCTTC. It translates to CASSQFTSGTGAYGYTF.

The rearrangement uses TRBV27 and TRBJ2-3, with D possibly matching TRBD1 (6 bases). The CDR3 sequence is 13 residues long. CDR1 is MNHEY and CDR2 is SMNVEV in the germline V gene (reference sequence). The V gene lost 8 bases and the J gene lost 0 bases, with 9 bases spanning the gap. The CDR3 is CASGRGSTDTQYF. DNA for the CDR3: TGTGCCAGCGGCAGGGGTAGCACAGATACGCAGTATTTT.

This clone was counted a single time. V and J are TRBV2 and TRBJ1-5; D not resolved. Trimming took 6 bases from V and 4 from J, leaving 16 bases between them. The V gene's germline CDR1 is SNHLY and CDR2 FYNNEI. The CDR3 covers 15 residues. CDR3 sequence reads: CASSPYGLSNQPQHF. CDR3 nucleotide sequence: TGTGCCAGCAGCCCTTACGGACTCTCAAATCAGCCCCAGCATTTT. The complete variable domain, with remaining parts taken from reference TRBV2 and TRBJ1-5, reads EPEVTQTPSHQVTQMGQEVILRCVPISNHLYFYWYRQILGQKVEFLVSFYNNEISEKSEIFDDQFSVERPDGSNFTLKIRSTKLEDSAMYFCASSPYGLSNQPQHFGDGTRLSIL.

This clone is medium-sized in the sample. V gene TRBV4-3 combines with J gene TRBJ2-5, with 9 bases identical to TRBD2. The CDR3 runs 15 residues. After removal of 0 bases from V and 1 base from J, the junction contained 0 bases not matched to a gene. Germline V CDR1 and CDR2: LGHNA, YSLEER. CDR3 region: CASSQERGGQETQYF. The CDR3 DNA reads TGCGCCAGCAGCCAAGAGCGGGGGGGCCAAGAGACCCAGTACTTC.

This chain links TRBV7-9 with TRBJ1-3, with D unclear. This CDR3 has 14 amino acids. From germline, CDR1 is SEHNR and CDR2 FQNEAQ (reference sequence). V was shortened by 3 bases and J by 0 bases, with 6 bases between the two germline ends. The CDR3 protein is CASSFPGSGNTIYF. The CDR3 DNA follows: TGTGCCAGCAGCTTCCCGGGCTCTGGAAACACCATATATTTT.

CDR3 loop: CASSLGTVASGNTIYF. DNA for the CDR3: TGTGCCAGCAGCTTGGGGACAGTGGCCTCTGGAAACACCATATATTTT. The rearrangement uses TRBV5-6 and TRBJ1-3; possible D gene TRBD1, 6 bases. The V end was cut by 0 bases, the J end by 0 bases, with 10 bases between. The CDR3 consists of 16 residues. CDR1 and CDR2 from the germline V gene are SGHDT and YYEEEE.

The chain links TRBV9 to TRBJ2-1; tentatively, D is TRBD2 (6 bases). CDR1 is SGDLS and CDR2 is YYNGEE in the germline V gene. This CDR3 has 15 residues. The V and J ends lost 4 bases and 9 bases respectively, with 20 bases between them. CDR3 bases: TGTGCCAGCAGCCGCAATCGGGGGAGATCCACTGAGCAGTTCTTC. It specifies CASSRNRGRSTEQFF.

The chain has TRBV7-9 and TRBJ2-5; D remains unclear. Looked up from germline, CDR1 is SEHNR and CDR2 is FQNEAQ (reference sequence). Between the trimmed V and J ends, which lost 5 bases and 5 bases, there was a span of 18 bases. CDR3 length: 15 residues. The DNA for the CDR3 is TGTGCCAGCAGCCCCCCCCGCTATCTAGAGGAGACCCAGTACTTC. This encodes CASSPPRYLEETQYF.

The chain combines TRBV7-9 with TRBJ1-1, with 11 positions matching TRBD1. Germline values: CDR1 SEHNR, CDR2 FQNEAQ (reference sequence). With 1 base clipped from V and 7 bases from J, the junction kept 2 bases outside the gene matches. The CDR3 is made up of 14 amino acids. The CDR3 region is CASSLVGTGGEAFF. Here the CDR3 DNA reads TGTGCCAGCAGCTTAGTTGGGACAGGGGGTGAAGCTTTCTTT.

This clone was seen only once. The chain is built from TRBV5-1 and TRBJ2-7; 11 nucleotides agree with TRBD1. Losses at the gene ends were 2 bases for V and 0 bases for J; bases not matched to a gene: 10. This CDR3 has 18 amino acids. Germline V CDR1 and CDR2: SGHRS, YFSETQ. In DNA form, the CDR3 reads TGCGCCAGCAGCTTTCGACTCCTGGGACAGGGGGTCTCCTACGAGCAGTACTTC. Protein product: CASSFRLLGQGVSYEQYF.

CDR3 residues: CASSELNFRTTGRTEKLFF. Written as DNA, the CDR3 is TGTGCCAGCAGTGAATTGAATTTCAGGACGACAGGCCGGACTGAAAAACTGTTTTTT. This chain links TRBV6-1 with TRBJ1-4, with D perhaps TRBD1 (6 bases). The CDR3 extends over 19 amino acids. The V gene lost 2 bases and the J gene lost 7 bases, with 26 bases spanning the gap. From germline, CDR1 is MNHNS and CDR2 SASEGT.

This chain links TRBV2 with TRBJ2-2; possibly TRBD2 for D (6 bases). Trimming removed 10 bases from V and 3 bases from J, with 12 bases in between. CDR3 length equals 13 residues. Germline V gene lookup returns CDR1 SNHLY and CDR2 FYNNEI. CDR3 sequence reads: CATLWEDTGELFF. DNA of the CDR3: TGTGCCACCCTCTGGGAGGACACCGGGGAGCTGTTTTTT.

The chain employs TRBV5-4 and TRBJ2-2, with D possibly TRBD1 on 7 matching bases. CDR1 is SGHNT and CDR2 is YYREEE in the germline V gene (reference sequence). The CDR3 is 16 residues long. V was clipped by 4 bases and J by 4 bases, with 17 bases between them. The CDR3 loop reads CASSPEGTVFTGELFF. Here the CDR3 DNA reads TGTGCCAGCAGCCCGGAGGGGACAGTCTTCACCGGGGAGCTGTTTTTT. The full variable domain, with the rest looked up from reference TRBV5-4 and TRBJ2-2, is ETGVTQSPTHLIKTRGQQVTLRCSSQSGHNTVSWYQQALGQGPQFIFQYYREEENGRGNFPPRFSGLQFPNYSSELNVNALELDDSALYLCASSPEGTVFTGELFFGEGSRLTVL.

CDR3 DNA sequence: TGTGCCAGCAGCTTGCAGGGGTCAGGGTGGTTCTTC. It encodes CASSLQGSGWFF. The chain is built from TRBV5-6 and TRBJ2-1; possible D gene TRBD1, 6 bases. The ends were cut back, 1 base at V and 15 bases at J, with 14 bases in the middle. The CDR3 contains 12 residues. Germline lookup yields CDR1 SGHDT and CDR2 YYEEEE.

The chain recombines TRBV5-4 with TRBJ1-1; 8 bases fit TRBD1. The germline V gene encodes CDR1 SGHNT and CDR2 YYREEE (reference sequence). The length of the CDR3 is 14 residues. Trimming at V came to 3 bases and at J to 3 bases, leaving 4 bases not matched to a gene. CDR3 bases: TGTGCCAGCAGCTCACAGGGGGTGTACACTGAAGCTTTCTTT. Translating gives CASSSQGVYTEAFF.

As DNA, the CDR3 is TGTGCCAGCAGCTCCGGGACAGCCTCCTACGAGCAGTACTTC. Translating it yields CASSSGTASYEQYF. This chain uses TRBV5-6 with TRBJ2-5; the match to TRBD1 covers 7 bases. The J call may be in error: the DNA end matches TRBJ2-7 better. This CDR3 region has 14 residues. Germline lookup yields CDR1 SGHDT and CDR2 YYEEEE.

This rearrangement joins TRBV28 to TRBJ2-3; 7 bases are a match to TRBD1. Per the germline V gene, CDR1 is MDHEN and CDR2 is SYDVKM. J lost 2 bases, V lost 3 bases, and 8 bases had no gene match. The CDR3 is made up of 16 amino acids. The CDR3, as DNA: TGTGCCAGCAGTTTCAATGGGGACAGATACACAGATACGCAGTATTTT. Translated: CASSFNGDRYTDTQYF.